Listed below are T cell receptor beta chains from one sample, sequenced in a study of B cell selection in AIRE deficiency. Repertoires were generated with immunoSEQ multiplex PCR, while TCRdb's copy carries only in-frame clones and drops some. The sample records around 19,000 clones, 95% to 98% being singletons. The sequenced material came from conventional CD4+ T cells sorted from PBMCs. These receptors all come from a human donor with AIRE deficiency. The CDR3 runs from the conserved cysteine through the conserved F or W. A D gene is named only where the DNA matches it firmly. The size field is filled for only some rows; it gives once, few, many or a size class.

abundance: -; d_gene: -; j_gene: TRBJ1-1; v_gene: TRBV11-1; CDR3aa: CASSGLRKVEAFF; CDR3nt: TGTGCCAGCAGCGGCCTCCGAAAGGTTGAAGCTTTCTTT
abundance: -; d_gene: -; j_gene: TRBJ2-5; v_gene: TRBV7-3; CDR3aa: CASSLGSEETQYF; CDR3nt: TGTGCCAGCAGCTTAGGGTCGGAAGAGACCCAGTACTTC
abundance: -; d_gene: TRBD2; j_gene: TRBJ2-7; v_gene: TRBV27; CDR3aa: CASSLSTSPLYEQYF; CDR3nt: TGTGCCAGCAGTTTATCGACTAGCCCCCTCTACGAGCAGTACTTC
abundance: -; d_gene: TRBD1; j_gene: TRBJ2-2; v_gene: TRBV11-3; CDR3aa: CASIRTGTGATGELFF; CDR3nt: TGTGCCAGCATCCGAACCGGGACAGGAGCCACCGGGGAGCTGTTTTTT
abundance: -; d_gene: TRBD2; j_gene: TRBJ2-7; v_gene: TRBV5-4; CDR3aa: CASSPVPTLGLAGEQYF; CDR3nt: TGTGCCAGCAGCCCCGTCCCAACGCTCGGACTAGCGGGCGAGCAGTACTTC
abundance: -; d_gene: -; j_gene: TRBJ1-6; v_gene: TRBV10-3; CDR3aa: CAISVGVAYNSPLHF; CDR3nt: TGTGCCATCAGTGTAGGGGTGGCCTATAATTCACCCCTCCACTTT
abundance: -; d_gene: -; j_gene: TRBJ2-7; v_gene: TRBV25-1; CDR3aa: CASSQGLQYEQYF; CDR3nt: TGTGCCAGCAGCCAGGGATTACAATACGAGCAGTACTTC
abundance: -; d_gene: -; j_gene: TRBJ1-1; v_gene: TRBV5-6; CDR3aa: CASSSTMQGNTEAFF; CDR3nt: TGTGCCAGCAGCTCAACTATGCAGGGCAACACTGAAGCTTTCTTT
abundance: -; d_gene: -; j_gene: TRBJ1-4; v_gene: TRBV21-1; CDR3aa: CASSKAGTNNEKLFF; CDR3nt: TGTGCCAGCAGCAAAGCCGGCACAAACAATGAAAAACTGTTTTTT
abundance: -; d_gene: TRBD2; j_gene: TRBJ2-3; v_gene: TRBV6-1; CDR3aa: CASSGRGGSDTQYF; CDR3nt: TGTGCCAGCAGTGGGCGGGGGGGATCAGATACGCAGTATTTT
abundance: -; d_gene: -; j_gene: TRBJ2-7; v_gene: TRBV11-2; CDR3aa: CASSLIYEQYF; CDR3nt: TGTGCCAGCAGCCTTATCTACGAGCAGTACTTC
abundance: -; d_gene: -; j_gene: TRBJ1-1; v_gene: TRBV5-4; CDR3aa: CASSSGGRVNTEAFF; CDR3nt: TGTGCCAGCAGCTCGGGAGGTAGAGTGAACACTGAAGCTTTCTTT
abundance: -; d_gene: -; j_gene: TRBJ2-1; v_gene: TRBV30; CDR3aa: CAWRGSSYNEQFF; CDR3nt: TGTGCCTGGAGGGGGAGCTCCTACAATGAGCAGTTCTTC
abundance: few; d_gene: TRBD1; j_gene: TRBJ1-6; v_gene: TRBV4-2; CDR3aa: CASTQAGGRNSPLHF; CDR3nt: TGTGCCAGCACCCAGGCAGGGGGCCGGAATTCACCCCTCCACTTT
abundance: -; d_gene: -; j_gene: TRBJ1-2; v_gene: TRBV2; CDR3aa: CASSTAVRYGYTF; CDR3nt: TGTGCCAGCAGTACAGCCGTGAGGTATGGCTACACCTTC
abundance: -; d_gene: TRBD1; j_gene: TRBJ1-2; v_gene: TRBV30; CDR3aa: CAWSVGTQGQGRVYGYTF; CDR3nt: TGTGCCTGGAGTGTAGGAACTCAGGGACAGGGGAGGGTTTATGGCTACACCTTC